This T cell receptor (beta chain) came from a study of T cell responses to AZD1222 COVID-19 vaccine. Study results and limitations: Nearly half of spike-specific TCRs reportedly go after variant regions that carry no mutations. Once two AZD1222 doses were given, Spike-specific TCR breadth and depth went up. Scientists sampled the repertoires only once the peak T cell response had passed.

The method was immunoSEQ multiplex PCR; TCRdb's version includes in-frame clones alone and lacks a portion of them. The top ten clones hold roughly 1.3% of a sample with more than 100,000 clones, about nine tenths of them seen once. As concerns this clone: Its antigen is still unknown.

This CDR3 region has 12 residues. Looked up from germline, CDR1 is WSHSY and CDR2 is SAAADI. V lost 8 bases, J lost 6 bases, and 4 bases stayed unmatched. Sample: peripheral blood, taken on day 0 of AZD1222 vaccination. This sequence originates from an adult in good health. The V gene is TRBV10-2, the J gene TRBJ1-2; 9 nucleotides line up with TRBD1. CDR3 coding DNA: TGCGCCAGCGTGGGACAGGGCAATGGCTACACCTTC. As protein: CASVGQGNGYTF.